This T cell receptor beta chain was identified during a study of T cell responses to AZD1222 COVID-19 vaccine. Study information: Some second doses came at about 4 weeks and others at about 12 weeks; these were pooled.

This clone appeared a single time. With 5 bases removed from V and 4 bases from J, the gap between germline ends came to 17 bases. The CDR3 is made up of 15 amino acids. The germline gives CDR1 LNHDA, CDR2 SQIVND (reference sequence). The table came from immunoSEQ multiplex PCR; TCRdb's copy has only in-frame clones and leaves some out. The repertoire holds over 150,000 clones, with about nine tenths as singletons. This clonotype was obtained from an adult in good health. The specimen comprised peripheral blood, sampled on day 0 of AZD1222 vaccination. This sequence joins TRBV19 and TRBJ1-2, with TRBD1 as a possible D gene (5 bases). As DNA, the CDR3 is TGTGCCAGTAGTCCCGGGACCGCCTCTGCCTATGGCTACACCTTC. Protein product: CASSPGTASAYGYTF. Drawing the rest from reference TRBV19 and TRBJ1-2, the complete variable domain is DGGITQSPKYLFRKEGQNVTLSCEQNLNHDAMYWYRQDPGQGLRLIYYSQIVNDFQKGDIAEGYSVSREKKESFPLTVTSAQKNPTAFYLCASSPGTASAYGYTFGSGTRLTVV.